One and the same sample provided the 8 T cell receptor beta chains below, sequenced in a study of shared clonotypes between healthy human individuals. Measured with immunoSEQ multiplex PCR; TCRdb has only the in-frame clones, and not every one. Of about 2 million clones in the sample, over 85% were seen once. Sequences were obtained from naive CD4+ T cells sorted from blood. The subset here: CD45RA+ positively selected. The receptors were gathered from a man aged 18 to 30 in good health.

J is TRBJ1-5 and V is TRBV6-1; 10 bases line up with TRBD1. The ends lost 7 bases at V and 1 base at J; junction bases unmatched: 4. The length of the CDR3 is 15 residues. Germline CDR1 is MNHNS and CDR2 is SASEGT. Here the CDR3 reads CASTRTGGSNQPQHF. The CDR3 nucleotides are TGTGCCAGCACCCGGACAGGGGGAAGCAATCAGCCCCAGCATTTT.

This clone was detected a few times. The chain recombines TRBV25-1 with TRBJ2-7, with 7 bases lining up with TRBD2. There are 15 residues in the CDR3. Germline CDR1 is MGHDK and CDR2 is SYGVNS. Unmatched junction bases numbered 9, after V lost 2 bases and J lost 5 bases. CDR3 protein: CASSERQVGGNEQYF. The CDR3 nucleotides read TGTGCCAGCAGTGAAAGGCAGGTCGGGGGGAACGAGCAGTACTTC.

Remarks on this clone: Other DNA sequences within the sample encode an identical CDR3. The rearrangement joins TRBV2 to TRBJ1-2, with TRBD1 as a possible D gene (5 bases). Germline lookup yields CDR1 SNHLY and CDR2 FYNNEI. V was cut by 2 bases and J by 6 bases, with 7 bases left in between. The CDR3 extends over 12 amino acids. The CDR3 loop is CASSEQGNGYTF. Written as DNA, the CDR3 is TGTGCCAGCAGTGAACAGGGAAATGGCTACACCTTC. Full variable domain (rest looked up from reference TRBV2 and TRBJ1-2): EPEVTQTPSHQVTQMGQEVILRCVPISNHLYFYWYRQILGQKVEFLVSFYNNEISEKSEIFDDQFSVERPDGSNFTLKIRSTKLEDSAMYFCASSEQGNGYTFGSGTRLTVV.

The J gene is TRBJ1-5, the V gene TRBV7-2, with TRBD1 as a possible D gene (6 bases). Germline CDR1 and CDR2: SGHTA and FQGNSA. The CDR3 has 15 residues. Trimming took off 1 base at V and 7 bases at J, with 14 bases between the two ends. The CDR3 region is CASSLVRRGGQPQHF. The DNA of the CDR3 is TGTGCCAGCAGCTTAGTTCGCAGGGGAGGACAGCCCCAGCATTTT.

The chain recombines TRBV5-6 with TRBJ2-5, with 7 positions matching TRBD2. V lost 4 bases, J lost 1 base, and 10 bases stayed unmatched. Germline-derived CDR1 and CDR2 are SGHDT and YYEEEE. The CDR3 has 16 amino acids. CDR3 in DNA: TGTGCCAGCAGCGGCGGGGCGGGGAGGGCCCAAGAGACCCAGTACTTC. It encodes CASSGGAGRAQETQYF.

V gene TRBV15 combines with J gene TRBJ1-5, with D possibly being TRBD1 (5 bases). Germline CDR1 LNHNV, CDR2 YYDKDF (reference sequence). This CDR3 is built from 16 residues. V lost 1 base and J lost 2, with 12 bases in between. CDR3 nucleotides: TGTGCCACCAGCAGAGTCGGGGGGATCGGCAATCAGCCCCAGCATTTT. Protein: CATSRVGGIGNQPQHF.

This clone showed up just a few times. The genes are TRBV4-1 and TRBJ1-3, with D unclear. CDR1 is MGHRA and CDR2 is YSYEKL in the germline V gene. V was clipped by 1 base and J by 2 bases, with 12 bases between them. The CDR3 is 16 amino acids. The CDR3 sequence: CASSQAAAGTGNTIYF. The CDR3 DNA follows: TGCGCCAGCAGCCAAGCGGCCGCGGGGACTGGAAACACCATATATTTT.

A note on this clone: Different DNA sequences within this sample yield the same CDR3. The chain uses TRBV30 and TRBJ1-5, with 7 bases aligning to TRBD1. V shed 5 bases, J shed 1 base, and the junction held 5 bases outside the gene matches. CDR3 size: 14 residues. CDR1 is GTSNPN and CDR2 is SVGIG in the germline V gene (reference sequence). DNA of the CDR3: TGTGCCTGGGGTCAGGGGGGGAGCAATCAGCCCCAGCATTTT. It specifies CAWGQGGSNQPQHF.